These 25 T cell receptor beta chains originate from one sample sequenced in a study of T cells in Graves' hyperthyroidism and ophthalmopathy. Amplified TCR beta CDR3 regions derived from RNA transcripts. RT-PCR in the first round (using the HTBI primer set) targeted the TCR CDR3. TCRdb processed the multiplex PCR reads anew with MiXCR; each CDR3 protein has one entry. The sample includes nearly 250,000 distinct CDR3 sequences, over 15% of them seen just once. The sample was blood. These receptors came from a young woman with Graves' ophthalmopathy.

This clonotype occurred many times. The genes are TRBV7-9 and TRBJ1-6; D is unclear. The CDR3 contains 14 residues. V was trimmed by 5 bases and J by 8 bases, leaving 13 bases between them. Germline CDR1 is SEHNR and CDR2 is FQNEAQ (reference sequence). The CDR3 region is CASSPNPRYSPLHF. In DNA form, the CDR3 reads TGTGCCAGCAGCCCCAATCCTAGGTATTCACCCCTCCACTTT. The full variable domain, completed using reference TRBV7-9 and TRBJ1-6, is DTGVSQNPRHKITKRGQNVTFRCDPISEHNRLYWYRQTLGQGPEFLTYFQNEAQLEKSRLLSDRFSAERPKGSFSTLEIQRTEQGDSAMYLCASSPNPRYSPLHFGNGTRLTVT.

This chain joins TRBV11-2 and TRBJ2-1; 8 nucleotides line up with TRBD1. This CDR3 spans 15 amino acids. Looked up from germline, CDR1 is SGHAT and CDR2 is FQNNGV. J lost 8 bases, V lost 2 bases, and 8 bases had no gene match. The CDR3 protein is CASSLSNRGFDEQFF. The CDR3 DNA reads TGTGCCAGCAGCTTATCCAACAGGGGGTTCGATGAGCAGTTCTTC.

This clonotype was counted only a few times. This could be a read error, since a much larger clone is one nucleotide away. The chain has TRBV20-1 and TRBJ1-1; TRBD1 matches at 10 bases. This CDR3 region has 16 residues. From germline, CDR1 is DFQATT and CDR2 SNEGSKA (reference sequence). Here the CDR3 reads CSARDRDRGFSTEASF. CDR3 nucleotides: TGCAGTGCTAGAGATCGGGACAGGGGTTTTAGCACTGAAGCTTCCTTT.

This clonotype was picked up many times. The V and J genes are TRBV12-3 or TRBV12-4 and TRBJ2-3; the match to TRBD2 covers 11 bases. CDR3 length equals 15 residues. The J segment lost 1 base and the V segment lost 6 bases, leaving 3 bases of the junction unmatched. CDR3 residues: CASRALAGGTDTQYF. Written as DNA, the CDR3 is TGTGCCAGCAGGGCACTAGCGGGAGGCACAGATACGCAGTATTTT.

The sample holds many counts of this clonotype. The chain uses TRBV27 and TRBJ1-1; 10 positions match TRBD1. This CDR3 spans 14 amino acids. The trim removed 6 bases at V and 3 bases at J, leaving 4 bases unmatched. The germline gives CDR1 MNHEY, CDR2 SMNVEV (reference sequence). The chain's CDR3 is CASRTGGSHTEAFF. In DNA, the CDR3 is TGTGCCAGCAGGACAGGGGGCTCCCACACTGAAGCTTTCTTT.

This clonotype was counted at least ten times. The chain is built from TRBV14 and TRBJ2-4; perhaps TRBD2 as D (6 bases). CDR1 is SGHDN and CDR2 is FVKESK in the germline V gene. Trimming shortened V by 1 base and J by 0 bases, and 7 bases separated the two germline ends. The CDR3 consists of 15 residues. CDR3 region: CASSQGGTAKNIQYF. The CDR3 DNA follows: TGTGCCAGCAGCCAAGGCGGGACAGCCAAAAACATTCAGTACTTC.

This clonotype was detected ten times or more. The chain links TRBV20-1 to TRBJ1-2; 12 bases match TRBD1. V shed 0 bases and J 8 bases; nucleotides not matched to a gene: 4. CDR3 size: 14 residues. Germline V gene sequence: CDR1 DFQATT, CDR2 SNEGSKA (reference sequence). CDR3: CSARDRDRGLGYTF. The DNA for the CDR3 is TGCAGTGCTAGAGACCGGGACAGGGGGCTCGGCTACACCTTC.

This clonotype was observed at least ten times. V usage is TRBV7-2 and J usage is TRBJ1-2; D ambiguous. The CDR3 length is 14 residues. Trimming stripped 2 bases from V and 2 bases from J, with 9 bases between. CDR1 is SGHTA, CDR2 FQGNSA, per germline. The CDR3 protein is CASSLQDGNYGYTF. CDR3 nucleotides: TGTGCCAGCAGCTTACAAGACGGGAACTATGGCTACACCTTC.

This clonotype appeared many times. The chain has TRBV6-2 or TRBV6-3 and TRBJ2-7; 12 nucleotides match TRBD2. The germline V gene has CDR1 MNHEY and CDR2 SVGEGT. V shed 6 bases, J shed 0 bases, and the junction held 6 bases outside the gene matches. The CDR3 covers 16 residues. The chain's CDR3 is CASSLTSGSLSYEQYF. DNA for the CDR3: TGTGCCAGCAGCCTGACTAGCGGGAGCCTCTCCTACGAGCAGTACTTC.

The sample holds many counts of this clonotype. The CDR3 region is CASSYSTAGAYEQYF. The CDR3 DNA follows: TGTGCCAGCAGTTACTCGACGGCGGGGGCCTACGAGCAGTACTTC. The genes are TRBV6-5 and TRBJ2-7, with TRBD2 identical over 7 bases. Germline CDR1 is MNHEY and CDR2 is SVGAGI. This CDR3 region has 15 residues. Trimming removed 0 bases from V and 2 bases from J; junction bases left unmatched: 4.

The V and J genes are TRBV28 and TRBJ1-5, with 10 positions matching TRBD1. Germline-derived CDR1 and CDR2 are MDHEN and SYDVKM. The CDR3 is 15 amino acids. V lost 5 bases to trimming and J lost 8 bases; unmatched junction nucleotides: 9. CDR3 residues: CASSDRGQKGKPQHF. CDR3 bases: TGTGCCAGCAGTGACAGGGGGCAGAAGGGGAAGCCCCAGCATTTT.

This clonotype was observed many times. This sequence joins TRBV7-8 and TRBJ2-1, with TRBD2 matching 9 bases. CDR1 is SGHVS, CDR2 FQNEAQ, per germline. Losses at the gene ends were 6 bases for V and 0 bases for J; bases not matched to a gene: 15. CDR3 size: 19 residues. CDR3 in amino acids: CASSRLAGVGPSSYNEQFF. The CDR3 region has the DNA TGTGCCAGCAGTCGTTTAGCGGGAGTCGGTCCGAGCTCCTACAATGAGCAGTTCTTC.

Ten or more counts support this clonotype. The CDR3 reads CAWSVQTGSGNTIYF. The CDR3 DNA reads TGTGCCTGGAGTGTACAGACAGGCTCTGGAAACACCATATATTTT. The chain couples TRBV30 to TRBJ1-3; a weak D match, TRBD1 (6 bases). Trimming pared 0 bases from V and 0 bases from J, leaving 9 bases between. Germline CDR1 reads GTSNPN; CDR2 reads SVGIG (reference sequence). This CDR3 contains 15 residues.

The sample holds many counts of this clonotype. The gene calls are TRBV28 and TRBJ2-2, with no clear D. Trimming shortened V by 7 bases and J by 2 bases, and 2 bases separated the two germline ends. Germline V gene lookup returns CDR1 MDHEN and CDR2 SYDVKM. This CDR3 has 11 residues. DNA of the CDR3: TGTGCCAGCACCAACACCGGGGAGCTGTTTTTT. Translated, it gives CASTNTGELFF.

This clonotype was seen repeatedly, ten times or more. This sequence joins TRBV27 and TRBJ2-5, with 12 bases identical to TRBD2. Germline trimming cut 3 bases from V and 5 bases from J; bases unmatched to any gene: 4. CDR1 is MNHEY and CDR2 is SMNVEV in the germline V gene (reference sequence). The CDR3 spans 15 residues. Here the CDR3 DNA reads TGTGCCAGCAGTTTGTGGACTAGCGGGACTGAGACCCAGTACTTC. Its translation: CASSLWTSGTETQYF.

This clonotype appeared many times. The chain employs TRBV5-8 and TRBJ1-2; 9 nucleotides agree with TRBD1. V gave up 4 bases and J gave up 7 bases; unmatched junction bases: 5. Germline V gene lookup returns CDR1 SGHTS and CDR2 YDEGEE. This CDR3 region has 13 residues. CDR3 DNA: TGTGCCAGCAGCACAGTGACAGGGGGTGGCTACACCTTC. Translating it yields CASSTVTGGGYTF.

This clonotype was detected a few times. The V call is TRBV19, the J call TRBJ2-3; D gene unclear. The CDR3 has 14 amino acids. CDR1 is LNHDA, CDR2 SQIVND, per germline (reference sequence). Trimming shortened V by 5 bases and J by 1 base, and 10 bases separated the two germline ends. CDR3 loop: CASSVALGTDTQYF. The DNA of the CDR3 is TGTGCCAGTAGTGTCGCGCTGGGCACAGATACGCAGTATTTT.

This clonotype has a count of ten or more. The V gene is TRBV7-9, the J gene TRBJ1-1; no clear D. V shed 5 bases and J shed 4 bases, with 11 bases lying between them. The germline V gene encodes CDR1 SEHNR and CDR2 FQNEAQ (reference sequence). The CDR3 is made up of 13 amino acids. The CDR3 loop reads CASSQLIPTEAFF. As DNA, the CDR3 is TGTGCCAGCAGCCAACTGATACCCACTGAAGCTTTCTTT.

This clonotype was detected many times. This sequence joins TRBV30 and TRBJ2-3; a possible D gene is TRBD2 (7 bases). This CDR3 spans 15 amino acids. Trimming took 4 bases from V and 5 from J, leaving 19 bases between them. CDR1 and CDR2 (germline): GTSNPN, SVGIG (reference sequence). The chain's CDR3 is CAWTSGGPAGDTQYF. The CDR3 DNA reads as TGTGCCTGGACTTCGGGGGGCCCTGCAGGAGATACGCAGTATTTT.

This clonotype was recorded many times. CDR3 nucleotides: TGCAGCGTTGCGACAGATCGATCTGGGGCCAACGTCCTGACTTTC. This codes for CSVATDRSGANVLTF. The gene calls are TRBV29-1 and TRBJ2-6, with a possible D match to TRBD1 (5 bases). The V gene lost 4 bases and the J gene lost 1 base, with 11 bases spanning the gap. The germline V gene has CDR1 SQVTM and CDR2 ANQGSEA. The CDR3 covers 15 residues.

The rearrangement uses TRBV18 and TRBJ2-7; D not resolved. CDR1 and CDR2 (germline): KGHSH, LQKENI. The CDR3 length is 12 residues. V was clipped by 3 bases and J by 5 bases, with 8 bases between them. The CDR3 coding sequence is TGTGCCAGCTCACCTGACATGGACGAGCAGTACTTC. It translates to CASSPDMDEQYF.

This clonotype was recorded at least ten times. CDR3 sequence: CAWSVRGNYGYTF. In nucleotides, the CDR3 is TGTGCCTGGAGTGTCAGGGGTAACTATGGCTACACCTTC. V and J are TRBV30 and TRBJ1-2; D is perhaps TRBD1 (6 bases). Germline lookup yields CDR1 GTSNPN and CDR2 SVGIG (reference sequence). This CDR3 has 13 amino acids. V gave up 0 bases and J gave up 1 base, with 6 bases separating them.

The table lists this clonotype with many counts. The chain links TRBV28 to TRBJ1-5; D remains ambiguous. CDR3 length equals 15 residues. Trimming left V 1 base short and J 5 bases short, with 12 bases between. CDR1 is MDHEN and CDR2 is SYDVKM in the germline V gene. The CDR3 protein is CASSLLLAPYQPQHF. DNA for the CDR3: TGTGCCAGCAGTTTATTACTGGCACCCTATCAGCCCCAGCATTTT.

The table lists this clonotype with many counts. The chain combines TRBV6-2 or TRBV6-3 with TRBJ2-7; tentative D call: TRBD1 (6 bases). This CDR3 comprises 14 residues. Germline CDR1 is MNHEY and CDR2 is SVGEGT. The ends were cut back, 7 bases at V and 1 base at J, with 14 bases in the middle. DNA for the CDR3: TGTGCCAGCATTAGGGACACCGGTTCCTACGAGCAGTACTTC. Translated: CASIRDTGSYEQYF.

This clonotype turned up a few times. The chain couples TRBV4-2 to TRBJ1-5; no clear D. The CDR3 runs to 15 residues. CDR1 LGHNA and CDR2 YNFKEQ come from the germline V gene. V was pared by 0 bases and J by 1 base, with 7 bases between. The CDR3 DNA is TGTGCCAGCAGCCAAGAATCCAGGAGCAATCAGCCCCAGCATTTT. This translates into CASSQESRSNQPQHF.